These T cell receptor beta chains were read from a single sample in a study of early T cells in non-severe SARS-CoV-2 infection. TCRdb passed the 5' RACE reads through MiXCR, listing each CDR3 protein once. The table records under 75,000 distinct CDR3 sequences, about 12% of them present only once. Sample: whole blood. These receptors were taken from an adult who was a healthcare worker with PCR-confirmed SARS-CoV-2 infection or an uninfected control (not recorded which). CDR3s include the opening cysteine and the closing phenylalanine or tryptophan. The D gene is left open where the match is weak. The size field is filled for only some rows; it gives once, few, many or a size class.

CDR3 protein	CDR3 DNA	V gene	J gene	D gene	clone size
CASSKGPVHYEQYF	TGTGCCAGCAGCAAAGGTCCCGTCCACTACGAGCAGTACTTC	TRBV21-1	TRBJ2-7	NA	few
CASSLKGNSPLHF	TGTGCCAGCAGCTTAAAAGGCAATTCACCCCTCCACTTT	TRBV7-3	TRBJ1-6	NA	few
CASGQDSVINEQFF	TGTGCCAGCGGGCAAGACAGCGTCATAAATGAGCAGTTCTTC	TRBV28	TRBJ2-1	NA	NA
CASTERLVSTEAFF	TGTGCCAGCACCGAAAGGTTGGTCAGCACTGAAGCTTTCTTT	TRBV21-1	TRBJ1-1	NA	few
CASSLTGRNTEAFF	TGTGCCAGCAGTTTAACAGGGCGGAACACTGAAGCTTTCTTT	TRBV28	TRBJ1-1	NA	few
CSATRGTRKNEQYF	TGCAGTGCTACCCGAGGGACTAGGAAGAACGAGCAGTACTTC	TRBV20-1	TRBJ2-7	TRBD2	few
CASSQEATGSGQFF	TGCGCCAGCAGCCAAGAAGCCACCGGAAGTGGGCAGTTCTTC	TRBV4-3	TRBJ2-1	NA	NA
CASTGGREGYNEQFF	TGTGCCAGCACCGGGGGGCGGGAGGGATACAATGAGCAGTTCTTC	TRBV27	TRBJ2-1	TRBD2	many
CATSTGQLEETQYF	TGTGCCACCAGCACCGGACAGTTGGAAGAGACCCAGTACTTC	TRBV15	TRBJ2-5	NA	NA
CASSYVGRIPNQPQHF	TGTGCCAGCAGTTACGTCGGGAGGATACCCAATCAGCCCCAGCATTTT	TRBV6-6	TRBJ1-5	NA	NA
CASSQNDYEQYF	TGCGCCAGCAGCCAAAACGATTACGAGCAGTACTTC	TRBV5-1	TRBJ2-7	NA	NA
CASSYEGTDTQYF	TGTGCCAGCAGCTACGAGGGCACAGATACGCAGTATTTT	TRBV6-6	TRBJ2-3	NA	few
CASSSDSQGRTQYF	TGTGCCAGCAGTTCGGACTCCCAAGGCAGAACCCAGTACTTC	TRBV28	TRBJ2-5	NA	few
CASSHGEITDTQYF	TGTGCCAGCAGCCACGGGGAAATCACAGATACGCAGTATTTT	TRBV7-3	TRBJ2-3	NA	NA
CASSPDGLAGDTQYF	TGTGCCAGCAGCCCAGACGGACTAGCGGGAGATACGCAGTATTTT	TRBV28	TRBJ2-3	TRBD2	few
CASSSGPPGANVLTF	TGTGCCAGCAGCTCCGGACCACCCGGGGCCAACGTCCTGACTTTC	TRBV7-8	TRBJ2-6	NA	many
CASSKGDFNQPQHF	TGTGCCAGCAGCAAAGGGGATTTCAATCAGCCCCAGCATTTT	TRBV7-9	TRBJ1-5	NA	many
CASSLTSGAPNEQFF	TGTGCCAGCAGCTTAACTAGCGGGGCTCCCAATGAGCAGTTCTTC	TRBV11-2	TRBJ2-1	TRBD2	few
CASSFRRGTSGNNEQFF	TGTGCCAGCAGCTTCAGACGCGGGACTAGCGGGAACAATGAGCAGTTCTTC	TRBV11-2	TRBJ2-1	TRBD2	many
CASSEVGGKGLSYEQYF	TGTGCCAGCAGTGAAGTAGGTGGAAAGGGTCTGTCCTACGAGCAGTACTTC	TRBV6-1	TRBJ2-7	NA	many
CASSLVLAGGPQFF	TGTGCCAGCAGCTTAGTTCTAGCGGGAGGGCCACAGTTCTTC	TRBV7-9	TRBJ2-1	TRBD2	many
CAEGNNQPQHF	TGTGCCGAGGGTAACAATCAGCCCCAGCATTTT	TRBV28	TRBJ1-5	NA	NA
CASSPTGPPTGEQYF	TGTGCCAGCAGCCCGACCGGGCCACCGACGGGGGAGCAGTACTTC	TRBV7-6	TRBJ2-7	NA	NA
CASSLDPGAKDTQYF	TGCGCCAGCAGCTTGGATCCGGGGGCTAAAGATACGCAGTATTTT	TRBV5-1	TRBJ2-3	NA	NA
CAISGGGRHGEQFF	TGTGCCATCAGTGGCGGCGGCCGTCACGGTGAGCAGTTCTTC	TRBV10-3	TRBJ2-1	NA	NA
CASSLVGRRASYEQYF	TGTGCCAGCAGCTTAGTGGGGCGCAGGGCGTCCTACGAGCAGTACTTC	TRBV11-2	TRBJ2-7	NA	many
CASSGDANQPQHF	TGCGCCAGCAGTGGGGACGCAAATCAGCCCCAGCATTTT	TRBV10-2	TRBJ1-5	NA	many
CASSFPDRNPGNEQFF	TGTGCCAGCAGTTTCCCGGACAGGAACCCGGGGAATGAGCAGTTCTTC	TRBV28	TRBJ2-1	TRBD1	few
CANFLGTTNDF	TGTGCCAATTTTCTGGGGACAACTAACGACTTC	TRBV21-1	TRBJ2-7	NA	few
CASSLSGSTKQYF	TGTGCCAGCAGTCTCTCAGGGTCTACGAAGCAGTACTTC	TRBV27	TRBJ2-7	NA	many
CSVGGALAVNTEAFF	TGCAGCGTTGGCGGGGCCTTGGCAGTGAACACTGAAGCTTTCTTT	TRBV29-1	TRBJ1-1	NA	many
CSASSASGIGNEQFF	TGCAGTGCTAGTTCTGCTAGCGGGATCGGTAATGAGCAGTTCTTC	TRBV20-1	TRBJ2-1	TRBD2	many
CSAGYNEQFF	TGCAGTGCGGGGTACAATGAGCAGTTCTTC	TRBV20-1	TRBJ2-1	NA	NA